The entry that follows covers one TCR beta chain sequence. The specificity of this receptor is unknown. No quality values exist for individual bases; no much larger clone is one base distant. This sample was included in a study of T cell changes during pregnancy in multiple sclerosis (dated 2019 in TCRdb). The study in broad terms: The study examined how the T cell repertoire changed over the course of pregnancy in women with multiple sclerosis.

Taken from cysteine to phenylalanine, the CDR3 has 16 residues. Solely the CDR3 DNA is kept, with 48 bases framed from the first base. From a lookup of the germline V gene, CDR1 and CDR2 are MDHEN and SYDVKM. V trim: 5 bases; J trim: 1 base; unmatched bases: 8. Preparation of the library involved the immunoSEQ multiplex PCR assay. The table comes from immuneACCESS by way of TCRdb, which keeps in-frame sequences with V and J called. Part of the clones is missing from these tables; in studies checked, under half for an unresolved V gene and the rest for unknown reasons. The sample records 60,000 to 85,000 clones, just over 90% of which are singletons. The top ten constitute approximately 1.4% of the sample.

Specimen: peripheral blood, collected in the second trimester of pregnancy. This TCR came from a female donor in good health, enrolled as a control in a pregnancy study. This chain is built from TRBV28 and TRBJ2-1, and 7 junctional nucleotides match TRBD2. The CDR3 in this case is CASSPLGGGSYNEQFF. In nucleotide form, the sequence is TGTGCCAGCAGTCCCCTGGGGGGAGGGTCCTACAATGAGCAGTTCTTC.